Listed below are T cell receptor beta chains from one sample, sequenced in a study of T cell changes during pregnancy in multiple sclerosis. Some clones are missing from TCRdb's copy, which holds only in-frame ones; the method was immunoSEQ multiplex PCR. This table has roughly 80,000 clones, 93% appearing once. The material sequenced was peripheral blood, taken in the second trimester of pregnancy. The receptor set was obtained from a female donor with multiple sclerosis, enrolled in a pregnancy study. The conserved cysteine and the conserved F or W are not part of the CDR3 here. The D gene is left open where the match is weak. The size entry is marked missing in some rows and otherwise reads once, few, many or a size class.

D gene | V gene | clone size | CDR3 protein
TRBD2 | TRBV4-1 | once | ASSQDPGLAGRNTGELF
. | TRBV30 | . | AWSGDTYNQPQH
TRBD1 | TRBV6-5 | . | ASSPTGSQPQH
TRBD2 | TRBV7-2 | . | ASSDDWRGDTDTQY
TRBD1 | TRBV19 | once | ASSLLDRVDFLSSYNSPLH
TRBD1 | TRBV2 | . | ASSEQTGMNTEAF
. | TRBV15 | once | ATSRANYEQY
. | TRBV4-1 | once | ASSQDPGDIQY
. | TRBV6-6 | . | ASSFPQGNEQF
. | TRBV30 | . | AWSPAQRGGYT
. | TRBV7-9 | . | ASSLAFGSGANEQF
. | TRBV6-5 | . | ASSYNLLRGTGELF
. | TRBV5-6 | . | ASSLSRLATETQY
TRBD1 | TRBV10-3 | . | AIRGTGEQQPQH
. | TRBV27 | . | ASSKDRGQAEAF
TRBD1 | TRBV30 | . | AWSRGGQGIDEQY
. | TRBV2 | many | ASSSLYSQGSYEQY
. | TRBV2 | . | ASSEVVGGTEAF
TRBD1 | TRBV19 | . | ASSPTGGDVYYGYT
TRBD2 | TRBV6-6 | . | ASSRSSGASPGELF
TRBD2 | TRBV14 | . | ASSQAFGSGVTVEQY
. | TRBV6-5 | . | ASSYTKGGTEAF
. | TRBV2 | . | AIEMGGSGYT
TRBD1 | TRBV6-1 | . | ASIDRASRNQPQH
. | TRBV27 | . | ATAKTGSQPQH
TRBD1 | TRBV5-6 | once | ASSLAPGGAQYYGYT
TRBD2 | TRBV6-1 | . | ASSEGLAGVYEQY
. | TRBV27 | once | ASSTNRVDTQY
TRBD2 | TRBV6-1 | . | ASSEGGRGGDEQF
TRBD1 | TRBV5-4 | once | ASSLSGQGNYGYT
. | TRBV5-1 | . | ASSLVQGQETQY
. | TRBV5-1 | . | ASSLRPHGETQY
. | TRBV6-6 | . | ASSPATVYGYT
. | TRBV5-1 | . | ASSSGASGNTIY
TRBD2 | TRBV6-1 | once | ASSLAGGPGELF
. | TRBV7-9 | few | ASSPTEGLEAF
TRBD2 | TRBV4-2 | once | ASSQDWIASGAYEQY
TRBD1 | TRBV19 | . | ASSIPGQVFSNQPQH
. | TRBV14 | . | ASSHRNTIY
TRBD1 | TRBV5-6 | . | ASSFGTGTYEQY
. | TRBV4-1 | . | ASSLLGGQVTGELF
TRBD2 | TRBV2 | few | ASSGLAEETQY
. | TRBV6-5 | . | ASQRDQGSNQPQH
TRBD2 | TRBV5-6 | once | ASSVSGGLSGANVLT
TRBD1 | TRBV5-1 | few | ASSGQGSGELF
TRBD2 | TRBV7-2 | . | ASSLEWGGQETQY
. | TRBV5-6 | . | ASSYRQSRAPTDTQY
. | TRBV7-6 | . | ASSPWGADTQY
. | TRBV5-1 | . | ASTPTGGWEEQY
. | TRBV7-9 | . | ASSSARAGELF
TRBD1 | TRBV5-5 | . | ASSTHLGQGTGEQY
. | TRBV28 | . | ASSLSGRGETQY
. | TRBV6-1 | . | ATTLRDISYEQY